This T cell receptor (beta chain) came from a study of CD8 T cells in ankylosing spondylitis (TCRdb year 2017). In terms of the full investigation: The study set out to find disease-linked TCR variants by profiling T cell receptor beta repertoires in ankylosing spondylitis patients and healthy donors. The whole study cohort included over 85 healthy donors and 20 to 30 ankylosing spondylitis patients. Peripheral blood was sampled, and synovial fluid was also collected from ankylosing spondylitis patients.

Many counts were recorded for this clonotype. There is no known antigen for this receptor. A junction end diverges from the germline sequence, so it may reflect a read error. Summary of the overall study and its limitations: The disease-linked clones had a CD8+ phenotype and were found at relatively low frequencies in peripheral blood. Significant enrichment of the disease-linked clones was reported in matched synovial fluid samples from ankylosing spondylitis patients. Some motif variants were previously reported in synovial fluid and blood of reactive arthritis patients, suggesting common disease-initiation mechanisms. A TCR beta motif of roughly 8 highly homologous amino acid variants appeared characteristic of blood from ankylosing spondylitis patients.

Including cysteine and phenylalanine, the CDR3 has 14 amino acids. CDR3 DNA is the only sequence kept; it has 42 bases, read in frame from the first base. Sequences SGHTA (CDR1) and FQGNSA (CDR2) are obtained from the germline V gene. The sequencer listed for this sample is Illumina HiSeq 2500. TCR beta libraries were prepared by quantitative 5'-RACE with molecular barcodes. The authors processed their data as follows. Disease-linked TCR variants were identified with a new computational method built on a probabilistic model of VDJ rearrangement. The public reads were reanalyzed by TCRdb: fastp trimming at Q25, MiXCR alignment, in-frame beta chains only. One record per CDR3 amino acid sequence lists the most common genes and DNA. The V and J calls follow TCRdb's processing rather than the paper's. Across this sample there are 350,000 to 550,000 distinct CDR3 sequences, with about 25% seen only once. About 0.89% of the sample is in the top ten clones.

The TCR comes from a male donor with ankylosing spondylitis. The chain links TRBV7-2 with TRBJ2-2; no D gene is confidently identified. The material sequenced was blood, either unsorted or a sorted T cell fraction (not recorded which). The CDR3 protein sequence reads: CASSPLPNTGELFF. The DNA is TGTGCCAGCAGTCCCCTCCCGAATACCGGGGAGCTGTTTTTT.